The 29 T cell receptor beta chains below come from one sample, sequenced in a study of blood T cell repertoires in COVID-19. This table comes from immunoSEQ multiplex PCR, and its TCRdb copy is limited to in-frame clones, with some not included. The sample includes 95,000 to 100,000 clones, around 94% of them seen just once. The specimen sequenced was peripheral blood. The receptor set was obtained from a man in his forties or fifties with active COVID-19.

This chain links TRBV14 with TRBJ1-6; D is unresolved. The CDR3 has 15 residues. Germline V gene data show CDR1 as SGHDN and CDR2 as FVKESK. V was cut by 0 bases and J by 7 bases, with 10 bases left in between. The CDR3 nucleotides are TGTGCCAGCAGCCAAGATCGGGGTTACAATTCACCCCTCCACTTT. Translation gives CASSQDRGYNSPLHF.

V gene TRBV18 combines with J gene TRBJ2-2, with 8 bases that match TRBD2. The CDR3 totals 16 residues. Germline values: CDR1 KGHSH, CDR2 LQKENI. V dropped 2 bases and J dropped 0; count of bases not matched to a gene: 2. CDR3 bases: TGTGCCAGCTCACCAGTAGCGGGATCGAACACCGGGGAGCTGTTTTTT. It encodes CASSPVAGSNTGELFF.

The V and J genes are TRBV3-1 (or the pseudogene TRBV3-2) and TRBJ1-5, with TRBD1 identical over 10 bases. Per the germline V gene, CDR1 is LGHDT and CDR2 is YNNKEL (reference sequence). Unmatched junction bases numbered 5, after V lost 4 bases and J lost 5 bases. The CDR3 is made up of 15 amino acids. DNA for the CDR3: TGTGCCAGCAGCCGATCCGGGACAGGGGATCAGCCCCAGCATTTT. Translated, it gives CASSRSGTGDQPQHF.

J is TRBJ2-7 and V is TRBV23-1; a weak D match, TRBD1 (6 bases). TRBV23-1 is marked as an open reading frame, function uncertain. Trimming removed 7 bases at V and 0 bases at J, with 13 bases between. This CDR3 comprises 14 residues. The CDR3 DNA sequence: TGCGCCAGCACCCGGACAGCAAGCTCCTACGAGCAGTACTTC. Translated, it gives CASTRTASSYEQYF.

This clone came up a few times. This sequence joins TRBV27 and TRBJ2-7; 8 bases fit TRBD1. The CDR3 has 13 residues. Germline CDR1 reads MNHEY; CDR2 reads SMNVEV (reference sequence). The J segment lost 2 bases and the V segment lost 6 bases, leaving 3 bases of the junction unmatched. CDR3 coding DNA: TGTGCCAGCAGCCGACAGGGGCCCTACGAGCAGTACTTC. It translates to CASSRQGPYEQYF.

The chain has TRBV28 and TRBJ2-1, with 10 bases matching TRBD1. V lost 6 bases to trimming and J lost 8 bases; unmatched junction nucleotides: 7. This CDR3 has 14 amino acids. Germline V CDR1 and CDR2: MDHEN, SYDVKM. CDR3 residues: CASSRTGGLDEQFF. CDR3 nucleotide sequence: TGTGCCAGCAGCCGGACAGGGGGTTTGGATGAGCAGTTCTTC.

The chain uses TRBV24-1 and TRBJ2-1; no firm D call. Germline V gene data show CDR1 as KGHDR and CDR2 as SFDVKD. Trimming removed 5 bases at V and 9 bases at J, with 10 bases between. The CDR3 covers 12 residues. The DNA of the CDR3 is TGTGCCACCAGTGGAGGATTTGGTGAGCAGTTCTTC. Translation gives CATSGGFGEQFF.

The chain is built from TRBV5-1 and TRBJ2-3, with 9 bases aligning to TRBD1. The V gene end was trimmed by 3 bases and the J gene end by 2 bases; junction bases not matched to a gene: 4. The CDR3 totals 15 residues. CDR1 SGHRS and CDR2 YFSETQ come from the germline V gene. CDR3 residues: CASSSGDRATDTQYF. CDR3 DNA sequence: TGCGCCAGCAGCTCCGGGGACAGGGCCACAGATACGCAGTATTTT.

CDR3 sequence: CASSLVAGGQTDTQYF. For the CDR3, the DNA is TGTGCCAGCAGCTTAGTAGCGGGTGGACAGACAGATACGCAGTATTTT. This chain connects TRBV7-8 to TRBJ2-3; weak D call: TRBD2 (7 bases). Germline loops: CDR1 SGHVS, CDR2 FQNEAQ. The V end lost 1 base, the J end lost 3 bases, and 14 bases lay between the germline ends. The CDR3 is made up of 16 amino acids. The variable domain in full, with the rest retrieved from reference TRBV7-8 and TRBJ2-3, is GAGVSQSPRYKVAKRGQDVALRCDPISGHVSLFWYQQALGQGPEFLTYFQNEAQLDKSGLPSDRFFAERPEGSVSTLKIQRTQQEDSAVYLCASSLVAGGQTDTQYFGPGTRLTVL.

The chain combines TRBV16 with TRBJ1-6; D unclear. Germline assignment: CDR1 KGHSY and CDR2 FQNENV. The CDR3 is made up of 15 amino acids. The V end lost 2 bases, the J end lost 6 bases, and 11 bases lay between the germline ends. The CDR3 DNA sequence: TGTGCCAGCAGCCAAGATTCCAACAGTAATTCACCCCTCCACTTT. It specifies CASSQDSNSNSPLHF.

The DNA for the CDR3 is TGCAGCGTCCAGACAGGGGGCTCCGTCGGGACAGATACGCAGTATTTT. This encodes CSVQTGGSVGTDTQYF. The chain is built from TRBV29-1 and TRBJ2-3; 10 bases are shared with TRBD1. The length of the CDR3 is 16 residues. Germline assignment: CDR1 SQVTM and CDR2 ANQGSEA. V lost 6 bases and J lost 3; bases outside the gene matches: 12.

The chain links TRBV3-1 (or the pseudogene TRBV3-2) to TRBJ2-3, with 10 bases matching TRBD1. The CDR3 has 16 residues. Unmatched junction bases numbered 7, after V lost 2 bases and J lost 5 bases. Germline lookup yields CDR1 LGHDT and CDR2 YNNKEL (reference sequence). CDR3 nucleotide sequence: TGTGCCAGCAGCCAATTGGGACAGGGGCTTGAAGATACGCAGTATTTT. As protein: CASSQLGQGLEDTQYF.

Details on this clone: Additional DNA sequences in this sample encode the identical CDR3. The chain uses TRBV19 and TRBJ1-5; the match to TRBD1 covers 9 bases. The CDR3 extends over 14 amino acids. The germline gives CDR1 LNHDA, CDR2 SQIVND (reference sequence). V shed 6 bases, J shed 3 bases, and the junction held 3 bases outside the gene matches. The CDR3 sequence is CASRGTGSNQPQHF. The CDR3 DNA sequence: TGTGCCAGTAGAGGGACAGGGTCCAATCAGCCCCAGCATTTT.

The chain is built from TRBV5-1 and TRBJ1-6, with 11 nucleotides matching TRBD1. Germline V gene lookup returns CDR1 SGHRS and CDR2 YFSETQ. The CDR3 is 14 residues long. After removal of 5 bases from V and 9 bases from J, the junction contained 4 bases not matched to a gene. CDR3 region: CASSRGQGASPLHF. DNA for the CDR3: TGCGCCAGCAGTCGCGGACAGGGGGCTTCACCCCTCCACTTT.

The chain links TRBV6-5 to TRBJ1-5; D remains unclear. This CDR3 spans 14 amino acids. Per the germline V gene, CDR1 is MNHEY and CDR2 is SVGAGI. The V gene lost 8 bases and the J gene lost 0 bases, with 11 bases spanning the gap. For the CDR3, the DNA is TGTGCCAGCCTTGGAGGGTATAGCAATCAGCCCCAGCATTTT. Its protein product is CASLGGYSNQPQHF.

This chain links TRBV23-1 with TRBJ2-7, with 8 bases fitting TRBD1. TRBV23-1 is an ORF, and what it does is uncertain. Trimming cost V 4 bases and J 3 bases; bases outside gene matches: 17. There are 18 residues in the CDR3. For the CDR3, the DNA is TGCGCCAGCAGTCCCGGCGTCGGTAAAATGGACAGGGACTACGAGCAGTACTTC. Translated: CASSPGVGKMDRDYEQYF.

The chain joins TRBV27 to TRBJ2-3; D perhaps matches TRBD2 (6 bases). The CDR3 has 13 amino acids. Trimming stripped 6 bases from V and 8 bases from J, with 15 bases between. Germline CDR1 reads MNHEY; CDR2 reads SMNVEV (reference sequence). CDR3 region: CASSPTRELTQYF. CDR3 nucleotide sequence: TGTGCCAGCAGCCCGACTAGGGAACTTACGCAGTATTTT.

This sequence joins TRBV28 and TRBJ2-5; 12 bases agree with TRBD2. The CDR3 loop spans 15 amino acids. The V gene's germline CDR1 is MDHEN and CDR2 SYDVKM. Trimming at V came to 6 bases and at J to 5 bases, leaving 7 bases not matched to a gene. CDR3 coding DNA: TGTGCCAGCAGCGTACTAGCGGGAGGTAATGAGACCCAGTACTTC. It is translated as CASSVLAGGNETQYF.

The chain has TRBV5-1 and TRBJ2-1; no firm D call. Per germline, CDR1 SGHRS and CDR2 YFSETQ. CDR3 size: 14 residues. Trimming removed 0 bases from V and 6 bases from J, with 10 bases in between. CDR3 in amino acids: CASSLEAVGNEQFF. CDR3 sequence (DNA): TGCGCCAGCAGCTTGGAAGCCGTTGGCAATGAGCAGTTCTTC.

The chain has TRBV28 and TRBJ2-1; the D gene is possibly TRBD1 (6 bases). The V gene lost 10 bases and the J gene lost 1 base, with 14 bases spanning the gap. The CDR3 length is 14 residues. Germline values: CDR1 MDHEN, CDR2 SYDVKM. In DNA, the CDR3 is TGTGCCACCTTGGACAGATCTTCCTACAATGAGCAGTTCTTC. Protein: CATLDRSSYNEQFF.

This rearrangement joins TRBV5-5 to TRBJ1-5, with D unresolved. Trimming cost V 1 base and J 7 bases, with 21 bases left between them. This CDR3 has 17 amino acids. Germline lookup yields CDR1 SGHKS and CDR2 YYEKEE (reference sequence). The CDR3 sequence is CASSLWSGGSARQPQHF. In nucleotides, the CDR3 is TGTGCCAGCAGCTTGTGGTCTGGCGGGTCCGCAAGGCAGCCCCAGCATTTT.

In DNA, the CDR3 is TGTGCCAGCAGCTTACTAGCGGAATACGAGCAGTACTTC. Amino acid sequence: CASSLLAEYEQYF. This sequence joins TRBV7-2 and TRBJ2-7; 7 bases fit TRBD2. The V gene end was trimmed by 2 bases and the J gene end by 4 bases; junction bases not matched to a gene: 2. Germline CDR1 reads SGHTA; CDR2 reads FQGNSA. The CDR3 length is 13 residues.

The rearrangement joins TRBV27 to TRBJ2-2, with a possible D match to TRBD2 (5 bases). The germline gives CDR1 MNHEY, CDR2 SMNVEV (reference sequence). V lost 4 bases, J lost 8 bases, and 11 bases lay in between. This CDR3 has 13 amino acids. CDR3 region: CASSSASRGELFF. CDR3 bases: TGTGCCAGCAGTTCTGCTAGCCGTGGGGAGCTGTTTTTT.

This sequence joins TRBV5-1 and TRBJ1-2, with TRBD1 identical over 10 bases. The CDR3 is 15 residues long. Trimming at V came to 4 bases and at J to 6 bases, leaving 9 bases not matched to a gene. Germline lookup yields CDR1 SGHRS and CDR2 YFSETQ. CDR3 in DNA: TGCGCCAGCAGCCCCGGGACAGGGGTAGTTAATGGCTACACCTTC. As protein: CASSPGTGVVNGYTF. The full variable domain, its missing parts supplied by reference TRBV5-1 and TRBJ1-2, is KAGVTQTPRYLIKTRGQQVTLSCSPISGHRSVSWYQQTPGQGLQFLFEYFSETQRNKGNFPGRFSGRQFSNSRSEMNVSTLELGDSALYLCASSPGTGVVNGYTFGSGTRLTVV.

This chain joins TRBV10-3 and TRBJ2-7; 8 bases are shared with TRBD2. Germline CDR1 is ENHRY and CDR2 is SYGVKD. V lost 2 bases and J lost 1; bases outside the gene matches: 1. The CDR3 consists of 14 residues. The CDR3 is CAISEASGSYEQYF. For the CDR3, the DNA is TGTGCCATCAGTGAGGCTAGCGGGTCCTACGAGCAGTACTTC.

The J gene is TRBJ1-3, the V gene TRBV19, with D perhaps matching TRBD1 (6 bases). The V and J ends lost 4 bases and 0 bases respectively, with 13 bases between them. This CDR3 is built from 16 residues. Germline CDR1 LNHDA, CDR2 SQIVND (reference sequence). The CDR3 protein is CASSTTGIGSGNTIYF. In DNA, the CDR3 is TGTGCCAGTAGTACAACAGGGATCGGCTCTGGAAACACCATATATTTT.

This clone was detected once. This CDR3 reads CASSPTNNEQFF. For the CDR3, the DNA is TGTGCCAGCAGCCCGACTAACAATGAGCAGTTCTTC. This chain joins TRBV7-2 and TRBJ2-1; D may be TRBD2 (5 bases). The CDR3 extends over 12 amino acids. Germline CDR1 SGHTA, CDR2 FQGNSA. V was trimmed by 5 bases and J by 5 bases, leaving 7 bases between them. The variable domain in full, with the rest retrieved from reference TRBV7-2 and TRBJ2-1, is GAGVSQSPSNKVTEKGKDVELRCDPISGHTALYWYRQSLGQGLEFLIYFQGNSAPDKSGLPSDRFSAERTGGSVSTLTIQRTQQEDSAVYLCASSPTNNEQFFGPGTRLTVL.

V gene TRBV3-1 (or the pseudogene TRBV3-2) combines with J gene TRBJ1-6; 8 nucleotides match TRBD1. V shed 1 base and J 7 bases; nucleotides not matched to a gene: 3. The V gene's germline CDR1 is LGHDT and CDR2 YNNKEL (reference sequence). This CDR3 has 15 amino acids. This CDR3 is CASSQVQGANSPLHF. As DNA, the CDR3 is TGTGCCAGCAGCCAAGTCCAGGGGGCGAATTCACCCCTCCACTTT.

The chain employs TRBV28 and TRBJ1-3; the D is unclear. The CDR3 has 16 amino acids. V gave up 2 bases and J gave up 1 base, with 12 bases separating them. Germline CDR1 reads MDHEN; CDR2 reads SYDVKM. The CDR3 coding sequence is TGTGCCAGCAGTTTAGCCCAGGCCTCATCTGGAAACACCATATATTTT. Its translation is CASSLAQASSGNTIYF. Full variable domain (outside the CDR3, taken from reference TRBV28 and TRBJ1-3): DVKVTQSSRYLVKRTGEKVFLECVQDMDHENMFWYRQDPGLGLRLIYFSYDVKMKEKGDIPEGYSVSREKKERFSLILESASTNQTSMYLCASSLAQASSGNTIYFGEGSWLTVV.